This entry features one TCR beta chain sequence. The data originate from a study of cytomegalovirus exposure and HLA in healthy donors. Germline V CDR1 and CDR2: MNHEY, SVGAGI. The ends lost 4 bases at V and 7 bases at J; junction bases unmatched: 7. This CDR3 contains 14 residues. The PCR had 60 Vbeta and 13 Jbeta primers. Sequencing was performed with immunoSEQ multiplex PCR; in TCRdb, only in-frame clones are kept and a portion is missing. The sample contains 200,000 to 250,000 clones, about four fifths of which appear only once. Sequencing used PBMCs. The TCR originated in a man aged 25 to 45 in good health and CMV-seronegative. This chain links TRBV6-5 with TRBJ1-2, with 9 bases fitting TRBD1. The DNA for the CDR3 is TGTGCCAGCAGTTTACGGACAGGGGAGGGTGGCTACACCTTC. Its protein is CASSLRTGEGGYTF.